What follows are 11 T cell receptor beta chains derived from one specimen sequenced in a study of T cell responses to AZD1222 COVID-19 vaccine. The repertoire was sequenced with immunoSEQ multiplex PCR; TCRdb's copy has only in-frame clones and lacks some. The table lists 75,000 to 100,000 clones, approximately 88% of them singletons. Sequenced here: peripheral blood, sampled on day 0 of AZD1222 vaccination. The origin of the receptors is an adult in good health.

This CDR3 reads CASSYGGSQYF. The CDR3 coding sequence is TGTGCCAGCAGTTACGGAGGGTCGCAGTATTTT. The chain links TRBV6-5 to TRBJ2-3; tentative D call: TRBD2 (6 bases). Germline lookup yields CDR1 MNHEY and CDR2 SVGAGI. This CDR3 is built from 11 residues. Trimming stripped 2 bases from V and 10 bases from J, with 7 bases between.

The rearrangement links TRBV19 to TRBJ2-5; 11 bases line up with TRBD2. Germline V gene sequence: CDR1 LNHDA, CDR2 SQIVND (reference sequence). The junction had 11 bases not matched to a gene; V was cut back by 8 bases and J by 3 bases. The CDR3 has 16 residues. Here the CDR3 reads CASRITQLAGEETQYF. The CDR3 DNA is TGTGCCAGTCGAATCACCCAACTAGCGGGAGAAGAGACCCAGTACTTC.

This clone was recorded once. V and J are TRBV25-1 and TRBJ1-2; D not resolved. Between the trimmed V and J ends, which lost 1 base and 4 bases, there was a span of 13 bases. Germline V CDR1 and CDR2: MGHDK, SYGVNS. The CDR3 covers 15 residues. The CDR3 sequence is CASSELVDGRYGYTF. In nucleotides, the CDR3 is TGTGCCAGCAGTGAATTGGTGGATGGTCGCTATGGCTACACCTTC.

The gene calls are TRBV15 and TRBJ1-1; TRBD1 is a possible D gene (6 bases). CDR1 LNHNV and CDR2 YYDKDF come from the germline V gene (reference sequence). The CDR3 contains 14 residues. The V end was cut by 0 bases, the J end by 7 bases, with 12 bases between. The CDR3 DNA sequence: TGTGCCACCAGCAGAGATCGGGGGCTGAGTGAAGCTTTCTTT. It yields the protein CATSRDRGLSEAFF.

V gene TRBV7-8 combines with J gene TRBJ2-7; 12 bases are shared with TRBD1. J gave up 5 bases and V 3 bases, and 2 bases lay outside the gene matches. The germline CDR1 and CDR2 sequences are SGHVS and FQNEAQ. The CDR3 is 14 residues long. CDR3 DNA: TGTGCCAGCAGCTTCGGGACAGGGGGCGACGAGCAGTACTTC. Protein product: CASSFGTGGDEQYF.

This chain links TRBV7-8 with TRBJ2-1; 8 bases map to TRBD1. The CDR3 is 14 residues long. Trimming took 2 bases from V and 6 from J; bases not matched to a gene: 3. Germline V gene data show CDR1 as SGHVS and CDR2 as FQNEAQ. The CDR3 nucleotides are TGTGCCAGCAGCTTAAGACAGGGGTTCAATGAGCAGTTCTTC. The encoded protein is CASSLRQGFNEQFF. Variable domain in full (rest from reference TRBV7-8 and TRBJ2-1): GAGVSQSPRYKVAKRGQDVALRCDPISGHVSLFWYQQALGQGPEFLTYFQNEAQLDKSGLPSDRFFAERPEGSVSTLKIQRTQQEDSAVYLCASSLRQGFNEQFFGPGTRLTVL.

This chain uses TRBV19 with TRBJ1-1, with 9 bases fitting TRBD1. CDR1 and CDR2 from the germline V gene are LNHDA and SQIVND (reference sequence). The V gene end was trimmed by 6 bases and the J gene end by 7 bases; junction bases not matched to a gene: 15. The length of the CDR3 is 16 residues. CDR3 loop: CASSHKRQLTGGEAFF. DNA for the CDR3: TGTGCCAGTAGCCACAAACGACAGCTGACAGGGGGTGAAGCTTTCTTT. Full variable domain (remainder filled in from reference TRBV19 and TRBJ1-1): DGGITQSPKYLFRKEGQNVTLSCEQNLNHDAMYWYRQDPGQGLRLIYYSQIVNDFQKGDIAEGYSVSREKKESFPLTVTSAQKNPTAFYLCASSHKRQLTGGEAFFGQGTRLTVV.

The chain employs TRBV3-1 (or the pseudogene TRBV3-2) and TRBJ1-1; D is unclear. Trimming shortened V by 8 bases and J by 4 bases, and 14 bases separated the two germline ends. The CDR3 covers 13 residues. CDR1 and CDR2 (germline): LGHDT, YNNKEL (reference sequence). CDR3 amino acids: CASSNPGATEAFF. The CDR3, as DNA: TGTGCCAGCTCAAATCCAGGTGCCACTGAAGCTTTCTTT.

This clone showed up just a few times. CDR3 in amino acids: CSVLIRGGSYNEQFF. DNA for the CDR3: TGCAGCGTCCTTATTCGCGGCGGGTCCTACAATGAGCAGTTCTTC. This rearrangement joins TRBV29-1 to TRBJ2-1, with D maybe TRBD2 (5 bases). The CDR3 has 15 amino acids. The germline V gene has CDR1 SQVTM and CDR2 ANQGSEA. Trimming pared 6 bases from V and 1 base from J, leaving 16 bases between.

V usage is TRBV9 and J usage is TRBJ1-2, with TRBD1 matching over 7 bases. Trimming at V came to 3 bases and at J to 3 bases, leaving 5 bases not matched to a gene. The CDR3 is 14 amino acids. Per the germline V gene, CDR1 is SGDLS and CDR2 is YYNGEE. CDR3 protein: CASSAAGTDYGYTF. The CDR3 DNA reads TGTGCCAGCAGCGCCGCGGGGACAGACTATGGCTACACCTTC.

The rearrangement joins TRBV10-1 to TRBJ2-7; D gene uncertain. CDR1 and CDR2 from the germline V gene are WNHNN and SYGVQD (reference sequence). CDR3 size: 12 residues. V was cut by 8 bases and J by 4 bases, with 12 bases left in between. CDR3 sequence reads: CASAVWDYEQYF. CDR3 sequence (DNA): TGCGCCAGCGCCGTCTGGGATTACGAGCAGTACTTC.